A selection of T cell receptor beta chains follows, all from one sample in a study of blood T cell repertoires in COVID-19. The protocol was immunoSEQ multiplex PCR, while the TCRdb copy is restricted to in-frame clones and leaves out a portion. The profile shows roughly 100,000 clones, 75% to 90% of them singletons. The sequencing input was peripheral blood. The receptors derive from an elderly man with acute or convalescent COVID-19. Both conserved end residues are part of each CDR3. The D gene is left open where the match is weak. Size tells how often a clone was seen (once, few, many) or the class of an expanded clone, and some rows leave it out.

J gene,clone size,V gene,D gene,CDR3 protein,CDR3 DNA
TRBJ2-1,.,TRBV19,TRBD2,CASSMSPTAGGPGHEQFF,TGTGCCAGTAGTATGAGCCCCACGGCGGGAGGGCCGGGTCATGAGCAGTTCTTC
TRBJ2-1,.,TRBV4-1,.,CASSQDAGEQFF,TGCGCCAGCAGCCAAGACGCGGGGGAGCAGTTCTTC
TRBJ2-1,.,TRBV28,TRBD1,CATSGQHNEQFF,TGTGCCACTTCGGGACAGCACAATGAGCAGTTCTTC
TRBJ2-6,.,TRBV28,.,CASQDRTSGANVLTF,TGTGCCAGCCAAGACAGGACCAGTGGGGCCAACGTCCTGACTTTC
TRBJ2-7,.,TRBV2,.,CASSPPWTASYEQYF,TGTGCCAGCAGTCCACCCTGGACAGCTTCCTACGAGCAGTACTTC
TRBJ2-3,.,TRBV7-2,.,CASSLGLNTDTQYF,TGTGCCAGCAGCTTAGGACTAAACACAGATACGCAGTATTTT
TRBJ1-1,few,TRBV18,.,CASSPLKWSTEAFF,TGTGCCAGCTCACCACTCAAATGGAGCACTGAAGCTTTCTTT
TRBJ2-7,.,TRBV5-1,TRBD2,CASSLTFQREHEQYF,TGCGCCAGCAGCTTGACTTTCCAGCGGGAGCACGAGCAGTACTTC
TRBJ2-1,.,TRBV7-9,TRBD2,CASSLNWGTSGRMNEQFF,TGTGCCAGCAGCTTAAATTGGGGGACTAGCGGGAGGATGAATGAGCAGTTCTTC
TRBJ2-1,.,TRBV5-1,TRBD2,CASSLEAGSHNEQFF,TGCGCCAGCAGCTTGGAAGCGGGATCCCACAATGAGCAGTTCTTC
TRBJ1-2,once,TRBV11-2,.,CASSLSSRNYGYTF,TGTGCCAGCAGCTTATCCTCCAGGAACTATGGCTACACCTTC
TRBJ2-7,.,TRBV28,TRBD2,CASRGGGRPYEQYF,TGTGCCAGCAGGGGTGGCGGGAGGCCCTACGAGCAGTACTTC
TRBJ1-1,.,TRBV3-1/TRBV3-2,.,CASSQDRERVGSRDTEAFF,TGTGCCAGCAGCCAAGACCGGGAAAGAGTAGGGTCGAGGGACACTGAAGCTTTCTTT
TRBJ2-1,.,TRBV6-6,.,CASSRPPTAGNNEQFF,TGTGCCAGCAGTCGACCGCCCACGGCGGGAAACAATGAGCAGTTCTTC
TRBJ2-7,.,TRBV7-2,TRBD2,CASSLLPAGGYEQYF,TGTGCCAGCAGCCTTCTACCAGCGGGAGGATACGAGCAGTACTTC
TRBJ1-5,.,TRBV19,TRBD1,CASGGTGQSNQPQHF,TGTGCCAGTGGGGGGACAGGGCAAAGCAATCAGCCCCAGCATTTT
TRBJ2-7,few,TRBV7-2,.,CASSSTSPDRGKQYF,TGTGCCAGCAGCTCTACTAGTCCGGATCGGGGGAAGCAGTACTTC
TRBJ1-2,.,TRBV5-1,.,CASSPEGGREYGYTF,TGCGCCAGCAGCCCGGAGGGGGGGCGCGAGTATGGCTACACCTTC
TRBJ1-6,few,TRBV5-1,.,CASSLDLMTGPNSPLHF,TGCGCCAGCAGCTTGGACCTAATGACAGGACCGAATTCACCCCTCCACTTT
TRBJ2-4,.,TRBV6-1,.,CASSAGTRNIQYF,TGTGCCAGCAGTGCCGGGACAAGAAACATTCAGTACTTC
TRBJ1-1,.,TRBV6-2/TRBV6-3,TRBD1,CASSYSIGQGETEAFF,TGTGCCAGCAGTTACTCCATAGGGCAGGGGGAGACTGAAGCTTTCTTT
TRBJ2-2,.,TRBV4-3,TRBD2,CASSPLAGGGGTGELFF,TGCGCCAGCAGCCCCCTAGCGGGAGGCGGAGGAACCGGGGAGCTGTTTTTT
TRBJ1-2,once,TRBV20-1,.,CSASGQNYGYTF,TGCAGTGCTAGTGGGCAGAACTATGGCTACACCTTC
TRBJ2-7,.,TRBV28,.,CASSFTGNEQYF,TGTGCCAGCAGTTTCACAGGGAACGAGCAGTACTTC
TRBJ2-5,few,TRBV5-6,.,CASSFGSLGETQYF,TGTGCCAGCAGCTTTGGTAGCTTGGGAGAGACCCAGTACTTC
TRBJ2-2,.,TRBV2,TRBD1,CASSARTGYRAGELFF,TGTGCCAGCAGTGCTCGGACAGGGTATAGAGCCGGGGAGCTGTTTTTT
TRBJ2-7,.,TRBV7-9,.,CASSPGSLYTYEQYF,TGTGCCAGCAGCCCGGGTAGCCTTTACACCTACGAGCAGTACTTC
TRBJ2-7,.,TRBV7-8,TRBD2,CASSLGGGRATYEQYF,TGTGCCAGCAGCTTAGGGGGCGGGAGGGCAACCTACGAGCAGTACTTC
TRBJ2-7,.,TRBV7-7,TRBD1,CASSLGTGGHEQYF,TGTGCTAGCAGCTTAGGGACAGGGGGCCACGAGCAGTACTTC
TRBJ2-5,.,TRBV21-1,.,CATLWETQYF,TGTGCCACCCTATGGGAGACCCAGTACTTC
TRBJ1-5,.,TRBV7-6,TRBD1,CASSPGTGVQPQHF,TGTGCCAGCAGTCCCGGGACAGGGGTACAGCCCCAGCATTTT
TRBJ2-4,.,TRBV18,.,CASSPLRGGGGNIQYF,TGTGCCAGCTCACCCCTCAGAGGCGGAGGAGGAAACATTCAGTACTTC
TRBJ2-5,.,TRBV19,.,CASSGSGVETQYF,TGTGCCAGTAGTGGGTCAGGGGTAGAGACCCAGTACTTC
TRBJ2-6,.,TRBV19,.,CAKREQAYSGANVLTF,TGTGCCAAAAGGGAGCAGGCTTACTCTGGGGCCAACGTCCTGACTTTC
TRBJ2-3,.,TRBV4-2,.,CASSPRGGSHTDTQYF,TGTGCCAGCAGCCCCCGTGGAGGGAGCCACACAGATACGCAGTATTTT
TRBJ1-6,.,TRBV28,.,CASSTGNSPLHF,TGTGCCAGCAGTACGGGTAATTCACCCCTCCACTTT
TRBJ2-1,.,TRBV29-1,.,CSARQVAYNEQFF,TGCAGCGCGAGGCAGGTCGCCTACAATGAGCAGTTCTTC
TRBJ2-3,.,TRBV6-5,.,CASSRADTQYF,TGTGCCAGCAGCAGGGCAGATACGCAGTATTTT
TRBJ2-3,.,TRBV30,TRBD2,CAWSGGLAGGPLSTDTQYF,TGTGCCTGGAGTGGGGGACTAGCGGGAGGGCCCCTTAGCACAGATACGCAGTATTTT